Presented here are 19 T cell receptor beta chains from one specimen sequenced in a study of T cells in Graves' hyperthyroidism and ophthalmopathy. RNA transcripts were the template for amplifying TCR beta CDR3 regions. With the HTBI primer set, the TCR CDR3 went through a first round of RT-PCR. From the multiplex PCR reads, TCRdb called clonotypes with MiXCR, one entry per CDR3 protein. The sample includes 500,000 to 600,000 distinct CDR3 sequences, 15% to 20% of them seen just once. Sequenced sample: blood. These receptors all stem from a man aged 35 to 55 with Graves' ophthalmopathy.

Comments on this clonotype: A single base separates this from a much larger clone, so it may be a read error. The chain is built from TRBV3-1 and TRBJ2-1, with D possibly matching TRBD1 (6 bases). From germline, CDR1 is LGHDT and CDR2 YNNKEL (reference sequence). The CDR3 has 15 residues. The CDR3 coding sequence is TGTGCCAGCAGCCCTCGGACAGATTCCTACAATGAGCGGTTCTTC. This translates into CASSPRTDSYNERFF.

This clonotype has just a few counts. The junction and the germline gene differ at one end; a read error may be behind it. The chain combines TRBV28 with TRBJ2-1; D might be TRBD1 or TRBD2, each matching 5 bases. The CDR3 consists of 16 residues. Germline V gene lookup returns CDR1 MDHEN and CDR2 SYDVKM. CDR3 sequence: CASSLRLASGHKEQFF. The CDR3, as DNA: TGTGCCAGCAGTTTAAGGCTAGCCTCGGGGCACAAAGAGCAGTTCTTC.

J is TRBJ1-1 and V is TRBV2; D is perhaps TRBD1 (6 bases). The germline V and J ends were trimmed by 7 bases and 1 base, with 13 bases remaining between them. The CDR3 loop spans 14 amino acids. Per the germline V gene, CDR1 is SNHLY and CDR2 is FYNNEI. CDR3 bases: TGTGCCAGCACACCGGGACACACGAACACTGAAGCTTTCTTT. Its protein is CASTPGHTNTEAFF.

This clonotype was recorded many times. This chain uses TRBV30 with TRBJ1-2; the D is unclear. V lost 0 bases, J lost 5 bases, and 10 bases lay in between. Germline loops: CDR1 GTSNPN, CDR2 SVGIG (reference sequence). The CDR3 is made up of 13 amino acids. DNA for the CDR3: TGTGCCTGGAGTGTAGCTTCCCCTTATGGCTACACCTTC. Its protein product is CAWSVASPYGYTF.

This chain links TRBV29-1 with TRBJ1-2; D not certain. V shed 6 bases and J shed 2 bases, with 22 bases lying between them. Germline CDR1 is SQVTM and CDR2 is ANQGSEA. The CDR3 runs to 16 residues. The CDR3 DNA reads TGCAGCGTCGTGGCCTCGGTCCCTGGGAAGAACTATGGCTACACCTTC. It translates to CSVVASVPGKNYGYTF.

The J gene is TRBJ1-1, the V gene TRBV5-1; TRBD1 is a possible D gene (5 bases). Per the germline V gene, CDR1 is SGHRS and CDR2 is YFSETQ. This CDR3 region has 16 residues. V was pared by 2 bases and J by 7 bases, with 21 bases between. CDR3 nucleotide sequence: TGCGCCAGCAGCTTAACTATAGAGTCAGGGTTTGGTGAAGCTTTCTTT. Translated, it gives CASSLTIESGFGEAFF.

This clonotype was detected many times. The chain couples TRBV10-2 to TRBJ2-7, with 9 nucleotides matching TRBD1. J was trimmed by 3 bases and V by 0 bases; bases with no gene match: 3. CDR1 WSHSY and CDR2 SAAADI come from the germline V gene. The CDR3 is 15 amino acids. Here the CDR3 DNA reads TGCGCCAGCAGTGAGTCCATGGACAGGGGCTACGAGCAGTACTTC. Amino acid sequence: CASSESMDRGYEQYF.

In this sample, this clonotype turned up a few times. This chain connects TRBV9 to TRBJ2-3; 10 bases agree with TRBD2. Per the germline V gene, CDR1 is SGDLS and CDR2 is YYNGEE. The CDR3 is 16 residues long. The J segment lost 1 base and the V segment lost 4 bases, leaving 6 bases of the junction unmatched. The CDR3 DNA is TGTGCCAGCAGCCCGAGGGGGACTAGCGGCACAGATACGCAGTATTTT. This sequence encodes CASSPRGTSGTDTQYF.

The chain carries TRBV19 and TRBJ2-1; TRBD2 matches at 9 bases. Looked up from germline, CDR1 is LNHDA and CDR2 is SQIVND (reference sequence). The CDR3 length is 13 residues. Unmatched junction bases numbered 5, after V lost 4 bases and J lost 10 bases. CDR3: CASSTRLADEQFF. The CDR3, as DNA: TGTGCCAGTAGTACCAGACTAGCGGACGAGCAGTTCTTC.

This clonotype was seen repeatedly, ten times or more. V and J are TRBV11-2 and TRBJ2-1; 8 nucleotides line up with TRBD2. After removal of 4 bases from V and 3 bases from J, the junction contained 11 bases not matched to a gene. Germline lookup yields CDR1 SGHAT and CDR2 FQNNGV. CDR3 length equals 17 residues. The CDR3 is CASSSEWRGAIYNEQFF. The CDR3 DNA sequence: TGTGCCAGCAGCTCCGAATGGCGGGGGGCAATCTACAATGAGCAGTTCTTC.

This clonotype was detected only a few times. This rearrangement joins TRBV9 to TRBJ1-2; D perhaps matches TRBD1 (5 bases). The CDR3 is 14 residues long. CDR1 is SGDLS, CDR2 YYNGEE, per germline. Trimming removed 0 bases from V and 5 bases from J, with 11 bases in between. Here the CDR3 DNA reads TGTGCCAGCAGCGTAGTGGAGACAGCGTATGGCTACACCTTC. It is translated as CASSVVETAYGYTF.

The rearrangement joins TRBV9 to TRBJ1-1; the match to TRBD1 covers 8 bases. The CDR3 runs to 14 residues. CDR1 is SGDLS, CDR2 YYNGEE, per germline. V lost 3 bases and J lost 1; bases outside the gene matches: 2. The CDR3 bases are TGTGCCAGCAGCGCTGACAGGGGGAACACTGAAGCTTTCTTT. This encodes CASSADRGNTEAFF.

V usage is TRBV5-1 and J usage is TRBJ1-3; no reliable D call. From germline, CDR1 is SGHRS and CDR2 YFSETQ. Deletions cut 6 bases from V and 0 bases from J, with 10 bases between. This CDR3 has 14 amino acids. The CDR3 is CASKENLSGNTIYF. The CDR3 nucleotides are TGCGCCAGCAAAGAGAACCTCTCTGGAAACACCATATATTTT.

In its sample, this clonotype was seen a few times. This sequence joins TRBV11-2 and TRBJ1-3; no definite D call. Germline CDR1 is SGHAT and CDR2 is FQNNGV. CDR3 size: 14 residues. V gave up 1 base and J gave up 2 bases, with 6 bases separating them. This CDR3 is CASSLANTGNTIYF. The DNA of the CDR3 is TGTGCCAGCAGCTTAGCTAACACTGGAAACACCATATATTTT.

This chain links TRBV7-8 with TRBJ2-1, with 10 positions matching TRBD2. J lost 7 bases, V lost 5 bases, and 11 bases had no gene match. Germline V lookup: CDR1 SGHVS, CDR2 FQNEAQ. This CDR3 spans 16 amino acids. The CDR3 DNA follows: TGTGCCAGCAGCCGTATTCTAGCGGGAGTGGAGAATGAGCAGTTCTTC. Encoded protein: CASSRILAGVENEQFF.

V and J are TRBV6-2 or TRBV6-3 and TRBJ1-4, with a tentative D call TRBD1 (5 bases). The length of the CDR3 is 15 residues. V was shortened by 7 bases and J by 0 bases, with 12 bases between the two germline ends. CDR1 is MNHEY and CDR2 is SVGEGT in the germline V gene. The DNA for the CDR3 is TGTGCCAGCATCAAGGACACCTCAACTAATGAAAAACTGTTTTTT. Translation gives CASIKDTSTNEKLFF.

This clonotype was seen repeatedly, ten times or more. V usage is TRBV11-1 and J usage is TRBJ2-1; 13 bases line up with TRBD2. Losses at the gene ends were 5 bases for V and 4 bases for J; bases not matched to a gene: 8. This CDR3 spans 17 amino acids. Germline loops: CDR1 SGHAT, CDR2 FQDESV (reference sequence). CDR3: CASSPKGGLAGYNEQFF. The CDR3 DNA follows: TGTGCCAGCAGCCCGAAGGGGGGACTAGCGGGGTACAATGAGCAGTTCTTC.

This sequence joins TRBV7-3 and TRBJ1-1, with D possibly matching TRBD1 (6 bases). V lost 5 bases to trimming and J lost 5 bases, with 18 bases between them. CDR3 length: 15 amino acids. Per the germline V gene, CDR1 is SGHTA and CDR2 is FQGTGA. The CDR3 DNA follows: TGTGCCAGCAGCCAACGGGCGGGGGGCTCGACTGAAGCTTTCTTT. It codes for CASSQRAGGSTEAFF.

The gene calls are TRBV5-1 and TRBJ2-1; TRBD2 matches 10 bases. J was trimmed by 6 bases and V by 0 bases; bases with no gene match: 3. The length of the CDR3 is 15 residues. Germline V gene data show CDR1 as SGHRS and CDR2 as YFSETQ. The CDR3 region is CASSLEGLATNEQFF. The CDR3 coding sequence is TGCGCCAGCAGCTTGGAGGGACTAGCGACCAATGAGCAGTTCTTC.